The 32 T cell receptor beta chains listed next were all sequenced from one sample in a study of blood T cell repertoires in COVID-19. Sequenced by immunoSEQ multiplex PCR; TCRdb stores in-frame clones only, minus some. The sample holds roughly 80,000 clones, around 79% seen once. The sequencing input was peripheral blood. These receptors all stem from a human donor in a cohort sampled during active COVID-19.

The chain recombines TRBV27 with TRBJ2-3; 8 bases map to TRBD2. Germline lookup yields CDR1 MNHEY and CDR2 SMNVEV (reference sequence). The length of the CDR3 is 14 residues. The trim removed 5 bases at V and 6 bases at J, leaving 7 bases unmatched. The CDR3 sequence is CASSTGPGGDTQYF. CDR3 nucleotides: TGTGCCAGCAGTACGGGGCCGGGAGGGGATACGCAGTATTTT.

The chain employs TRBV11-2 and TRBJ2-3; TRBD1 matches at 8 bases. The CDR3 sequence is 14 residues long. In germline, CDR1 is SGHAT, CDR2 FQNNGV. Trimming took 5 bases from V and 6 from J; bases not matched to a gene: 7. The CDR3 bases are TGTGCCAGCAGCCCCGACAGGGGCGGCGATACGCAGTATTTT. It translates to CASSPDRGGDTQYF. Together with reference TRBV11-2 and TRBJ2-3, the CDR3 gives the full variable domain: EAGVAQSPRYKIIEKRQSVAFWCNPISGHATLYWYQQILGQGPKLLIQFQNNGVVDDSQLPKDRFSAERLKGVDSTLKIQPAKLEDSAVYLCASSPDRGGDTQYFGPGTRLTVL.

The chain has TRBV19 and TRBJ2-2; 10 nucleotides align to TRBD1. The CDR3 is made up of 17 amino acids. J was trimmed by 4 bases and V by 4 bases; bases with no gene match: 9. CDR1 and CDR2 from the germline V gene are LNHDA and SQIVND (reference sequence). In DNA form, the CDR3 reads TGTGCCAGTAGTAGAGCCAAGGGGACAGGGGCCACCGGGGAGCTGTTTTTT. This encodes CASSRAKGTGATGELFF.

The rearrangement links TRBV2 to TRBJ2-1; the D gene is possibly TRBD2 (6 bases). Germline V gene data show CDR1 as SNHLY and CDR2 as FYNNEI. This CDR3 is built from 12 residues. Trimming shortened V by 8 bases and J by 6 bases, and 11 bases separated the two germline ends. CDR3 nucleotides: TGTGCCAGCTTGGGCGGGGCCAATGAGCAGTTCTTC. Protein product: CASLGGANEQFF.

Regarding this clone: It is likely a read error, because the conserved phenylalanine at the end of the CDR3 is missing. No DNA is shown, since the ends of the CDR3 on it are uncertain; the CDR3 is the one TCRdb lists. CDR3 sequence: CASFSTSR. The rearrangement uses TRBV23-1 and TRBJ2-7; whether TRBD2, the table's D call, matches the DNA was not checked. TRBV23-1 is an ORF; its function is uncertain. The CDR3 totals 8 residues, both ends included.

This chain connects TRBV9 to TRBJ1-1; tentatively, D is TRBD1 (5 bases). The CDR3 covers 13 residues. In germline, CDR1 is SGDLS, CDR2 YYNGEE. Trimming shortened V by 1 base and J by 4 bases, and 8 bases separated the two germline ends. CDR3 DNA: TGTGCCAGCAGCGTACAGGGTGGCACTGAAGCTTTCTTT. This gives the protein CASSVQGGTEAFF.

The rearrangement uses TRBV6-5 and TRBJ1-1, with D perhaps matching TRBD1 (6 bases). Per germline, CDR1 MNHEY and CDR2 SVGAGI. This CDR3 region has 15 residues. V was clipped by 2 bases and J by 1 base, with 11 bases between them. The CDR3 nucleotides are TGTGCCAGCAGTTACCACACAGGGCCGAACACTGAAGCTTTCTTT. Translating gives CASSYHTGPNTEAFF.

The CDR3 loop reads CASSSTGLTGELFF. The CDR3 DNA reads as TGTGCCAGCAGTTCGACAGGATTAACCGGGGAGCTGTTTTTT. The chain employs TRBV27 and TRBJ2-2; the D gene is possibly TRBD1 (6 bases). The CDR3 spans 14 residues. Looked up from germline, CDR1 is MNHEY and CDR2 is SMNVEV (reference sequence). The germline V and J ends were trimmed by 4 bases and 5 bases, with 11 bases remaining between them.

The CDR3 region has the DNA TGTGCCAGCAGGGCCAGCTCCTATAATTCACCCCTCCACTTT. Its translation: CASRASSYNSPLHF. The chain combines TRBV19 with TRBJ1-6, with D perhaps TRBD1 (5 bases). V was clipped by 9 bases and J by 0 bases, with 9 bases between them. Germline V gene sequence: CDR1 LNHDA, CDR2 SQIVND (reference sequence). This CDR3 has 14 amino acids.

Here the CDR3 reads CASSHFPQVGGYTF. The CDR3 nucleotides are TGTGCCAGCAGCCATTTCCCCCAGGTGGGTGGCTACACCTTC. The genes are TRBV7-9 and TRBJ1-2; D call uncertain. The CDR3 is made up of 14 amino acids. From germline, CDR1 is SEHNR and CDR2 FQNEAQ (reference sequence). V lost 5 bases to trimming and J lost 7 bases, with 17 bases between them.

The chain links TRBV1 to TRBJ2-7; the table's D call TRBD2 went unverified against the DNA. TRBV1 is a pseudogene locus. The CDR3 length is 14 residues. The CDR3 nucleotides are TGCACCAGCATCCTTAGCGGGAGCTCCTACGAGCAGTACGTC. This encodes CTSILSGSSYEQYV.

CDR3 region: CASSLGSSGAYNEQFF. Written as DNA, the CDR3 is TGTGCCAGCAGCTTAGGGTCTAGCGGGGCTTACAATGAGCAGTTCTTC. This sequence joins TRBV7-9 and TRBJ2-1, with 9 bases that match TRBD2. CDR3 size: 16 residues. V shed 1 base and J 4 bases; nucleotides not matched to a gene: 5. Germline assignment: CDR1 SEHNR and CDR2 FQNEAQ (reference sequence).

This chain connects TRBV13 to TRBJ1-4; D is uncertain. The CDR3 extends over 11 amino acids. Germline V CDR1 and CDR2: PRHDT, FYEKMQ (reference sequence). V was pared by 0 bases and J by 11 bases, with 4 bases between. The CDR3 protein is CASSLGEKLFF. The CDR3 DNA reads TGTGCCAGCAGCTTAGGGGAGAAACTGTTTTTT. Full variable domain (remainder filled in from reference TRBV13 and TRBJ1-4): AAGVIQSPRHLIKEKRETATLKCYPIPRHDTVYWYQQGPGQDPQFLISFYEKMQSDKGSIPDRFSAQQFSDYHSELNMSSLELGDSALYFCASSLGEKLFFGSGTQLSVL.

This chain uses TRBV9 with TRBJ2-7; 7 bases agree with TRBD2. Unmatched junction bases numbered 8, after V lost 1 base and J lost 4 bases. CDR1 is SGDLS, CDR2 YYNGEE, per germline. CDR3 length: 15 amino acids. Here the CDR3 DNA reads TGTGCCAGCAGCGTAAGCGGGGCTCTTGGGTACGAGCAGTACTTC. It translates to CASSVSGALGYEQYF.

This clone showed up just once. V and J are TRBV12-5 and TRBJ2-1; 7 nucleotides line up with TRBD1. V lost 0 bases, J lost 10 bases, and 3 bases stayed unmatched. Germline V gene lookup returns CDR1 LGHNT and CDR2 FRNRAP. This CDR3 comprises 13 residues. Here the CDR3 reads CASGLVWDSEQFF. CDR3 nucleotides: TGTGCTAGTGGTTTGGTATGGGACAGCGAGCAGTTCTTC.

The V gene is TRBV24-1, the J gene TRBJ1-1; D is uncertain. V was pared by 8 bases and J by 1 base, with 10 bases between. The CDR3 length is 13 residues. Germline CDR1 and CDR2: KGHDR and SFDVKD. CDR3: CATKQRENTEAFF. The CDR3 coding sequence is TGTGCCACCAAGCAGCGGGAGAACACTGAAGCTTTCTTT.

V gene TRBV6-5 combines with J gene TRBJ1-1, with D possibly TRBD1 on 5 matching bases. Germline V CDR1 and CDR2: MNHEY, SVGAGI. Trimming cost V 10 bases and J 5 bases, with 17 bases left between them. The CDR3 totals 13 residues. CDR3: CAIGRGSGTEAFF. Here the CDR3 DNA reads TGTGCCATTGGACGGGGGAGCGGAACTGAAGCTTTCTTT.

This rearrangement joins TRBV19 to TRBJ1-3, with TRBD1 as a possible D gene (6 bases). The CDR3 spans 12 residues. Deletions cut 11 bases from V and 0 bases from J, with 8 bases between. Germline CDR1 is LNHDA and CDR2 is SQIVND (reference sequence). CDR3 region: CAGTNSGNTIYF. CDR3 nucleotides: TGTGCCGGGACAAACTCTGGAAACACCATATATTTT.

V and J are TRBV24-1 and TRBJ2-1, with 12 bases that match TRBD2. With 4 bases clipped from V and 9 bases from J, the junction kept 9 bases outside the gene matches. The CDR3 sequence is 16 residues long. Germline V gene sequence: CDR1 KGHDR, CDR2 SFDVKD. CDR3 bases: TGTGCCACCAGTGACTGGACTAGCGGGAAAGGGGGTGAGCAGTTCTTC. Translation: CATSDWTSGKGGEQFF.

The chain combines TRBV7-9 with TRBJ2-1; 9 positions match TRBD1. Losses at the gene ends were 5 bases for V and 3 bases for J; bases not matched to a gene: 8. The germline V gene encodes CDR1 SEHNR and CDR2 FQNEAQ (reference sequence). The CDR3 loop spans 16 amino acids. CDR3 region: CASSLTGTGLYNEQFF. The CDR3 DNA reads as TGTGCCAGCAGCCTTACCGGGACAGGGCTCTACAATGAGCAGTTCTTC.

Here the CDR3 reads CASSSQGAPYGYTF. The CDR3 coding sequence is TGTGCCAGCAGTTCACAGGGGGCACCCTATGGCTACACCTTC. V is TRBV6-5 and J is TRBJ1-2; 9 bases map to TRBD1. The germline V gene has CDR1 MNHEY and CDR2 SVGAGI. The CDR3 spans 14 residues. Trimming removed 4 bases from V and 4 bases from J; junction bases left unmatched: 4.

The CDR3 spells CASSLGQGDTEAFF. The CDR3, as DNA: TGCGCCAGCAGTTTGGGACAGGGTGACACTGAAGCTTTCTTT. J is TRBJ1-1 and V is TRBV10-1; the match to TRBD1 covers 9 bases. This CDR3 has 14 amino acids. The germline CDR1 and CDR2 sequences are WNHNN and SYGVQD (reference sequence). Losses at the gene ends were 5 bases for V and 3 bases for J; bases not matched to a gene: 4.

The chain is built from TRBV30 and TRBJ2-1; D gene uncertain. This CDR3 region has 13 residues. Looked up from germline, CDR1 is GTSNPN and CDR2 is SVGIG (reference sequence). Trimming removed 3 bases at V and 8 bases at J, with 14 bases between. CDR3 region: CAWRSSLQHEQFF. The CDR3 DNA reads TGTGCCTGGAGGTCCTCACTTCAACATGAGCAGTTCTTC.

This chain connects TRBV4-1 to TRBJ1-4; D is ambiguous. V lost 4 bases to trimming and J lost 4 bases, with 10 bases between them. Germline CDR1 and CDR2: MGHRA and YSYEKL. The CDR3 is 14 amino acids. The CDR3 reads CASSPLAGNEKLFF. CDR3 DNA sequence: TGCGCCAGCAGCCCCTTAGCTGGTAATGAAAAACTGTTTTTT.

This chain links TRBV5-1 with TRBJ2-3; 7 nucleotides agree with TRBD1. Germline CDR1 SGHRS, CDR2 YFSETQ. The CDR3 has 15 amino acids. Losses at the gene ends were 4 bases for V and 3 bases for J; bases not matched to a gene: 8. DNA for the CDR3: TGCGCCAGCAGCGAGGGGGCTGAGGGTACAGATACGCAGTATTTT. It translates to CASSEGAEGTDTQYF.

This clone was picked up one time. This chain connects TRBV5-1 to TRBJ1-1, with 7 bases that match TRBD1. CDR1 SGHRS and CDR2 YFSETQ come from the germline V gene. The CDR3 is made up of 13 amino acids. V shed 4 bases and J 4 bases; nucleotides not matched to a gene: 4. The DNA for the CDR3 is TGCGCCAGCAGCCGAGGGACAGCCACTGAAGCTTTCTTT. As protein: CASSRGTATEAFF.

The genes are TRBV28 and TRBJ1-2; D may be TRBD1 (5 bases). The CDR3 loop spans 13 amino acids. The V and J ends lost 6 bases and 6 bases respectively, with 14 bases between them. Germline CDR1 and CDR2: MDHEN and SYDVKM. This CDR3 is CASREGTRDGYTF. The CDR3 nucleotides are TGTGCCAGCAGGGAGGGGACCAGGGATGGCTACACCTTC.

This sequence joins TRBV9 and TRBJ2-7; D not certain. With 0 bases removed from V and 3 bases from J, the gap between germline ends came to 13 bases. The CDR3 loop spans 15 amino acids. Germline V gene lookup returns CDR1 SGDLS and CDR2 YYNGEE. The CDR3 sequence is CASSVVAIPHYEQYV. CDR3 coding DNA: TGTGCCAGCAGCGTAGTGGCCATCCCGCACTACGAGCAGTACGTC.

The chain uses TRBV7-2 and TRBJ1-3, with D maybe TRBD1 (6 bases). The CDR3 has 14 residues. CDR1 and CDR2 (germline): SGHTA, FQGNSA. V lost 6 bases to trimming and J lost 4 bases, with 13 bases between them. DNA of the CDR3: TGTGCCAGCAGTCTCTTACAGGGCGGAAACACCATATATTTT. Protein product: CASSLLQGGNTIYF. Variable domain in full (rest from reference TRBV7-2 and TRBJ1-3): GAGVSQSPSNKVTEKGKDVELRCDPISGHTALYWYRQSLGQGLEFLIYFQGNSAPDKSGLPSDRFSAERTGGSVSTLTIQRTQQEDSAVYLCASSLLQGGNTIYFGEGSWLTVV.

The chain has TRBV5-1 and TRBJ2-5; 10 nucleotides agree with TRBD2. Looked up from germline, CDR1 is SGHRS and CDR2 is YFSETQ. CDR3 length: 16 amino acids. V gave up 4 bases and J gave up 4 bases; unmatched junction bases: 10. DNA of the CDR3: TGCGCCAGCAGCGGGGGGACTAGCGAGTCTATAGAGACCCAGTACTTC. Translated, it gives CASSGGTSESIETQYF.

V gene TRBV27 combines with J gene TRBJ2-3, with D tentatively TRBD1 (5 bases). The CDR3 is 16 residues long. V was pared by 2 bases and J by 0 bases, with 12 bases between. From germline, CDR1 is MNHEY and CDR2 SMNVEV (reference sequence). For the CDR3, the DNA is TGTGCCAGCAGTTTAGAACGACAGAGGAGCACAGATACGCAGTATTTT. As protein: CASSLERQRSTDTQYF.

This clone has only a few counts. The chain combines TRBV2 with TRBJ1-2; the D gene is possibly TRBD1 (5 bases). V shed 0 bases and J shed 4 bases, with 12 bases lying between them. This CDR3 comprises 15 residues. Germline lookup yields CDR1 SNHLY and CDR2 FYNNEI. The CDR3 reads CASSEAQGRFYGYTF. The CDR3 nucleotides read TGTGCCAGCAGTGAAGCGCAGGGTAGATTCTATGGCTACACCTTC. The full variable domain, its missing parts supplied by reference TRBV2 and TRBJ1-2, is EPEVTQTPSHQVTQMGQEVILRCVPISNHLYFYWYRQILGQKVEFLVSFYNNEISEKSEIFDDQFSVERPDGSNFTLKIRSTKLEDSAMYFCASSEAQGRFYGYTFGSGTRLTVV.